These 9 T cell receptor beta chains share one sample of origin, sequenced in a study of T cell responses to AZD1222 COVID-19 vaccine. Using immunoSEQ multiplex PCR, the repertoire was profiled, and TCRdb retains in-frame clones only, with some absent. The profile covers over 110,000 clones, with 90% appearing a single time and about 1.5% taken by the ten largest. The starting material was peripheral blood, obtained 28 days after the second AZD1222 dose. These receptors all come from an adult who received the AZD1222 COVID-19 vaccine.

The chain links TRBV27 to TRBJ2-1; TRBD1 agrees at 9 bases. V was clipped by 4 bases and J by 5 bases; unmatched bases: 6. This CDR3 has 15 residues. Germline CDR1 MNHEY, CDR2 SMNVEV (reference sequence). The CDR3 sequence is CASSSPGQGNNEQFF. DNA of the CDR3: TGTGCCAGCAGTTCACCGGGACAGGGAAACAATGAGCAGTTCTTC.

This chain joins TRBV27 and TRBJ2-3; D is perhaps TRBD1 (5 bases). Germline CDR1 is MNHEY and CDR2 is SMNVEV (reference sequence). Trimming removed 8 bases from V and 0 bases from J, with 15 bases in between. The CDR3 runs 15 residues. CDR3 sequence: CASLPWGESTDTQYF. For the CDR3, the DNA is TGTGCCAGCCTCCCGTGGGGCGAAAGCACAGATACGCAGTATTTT.

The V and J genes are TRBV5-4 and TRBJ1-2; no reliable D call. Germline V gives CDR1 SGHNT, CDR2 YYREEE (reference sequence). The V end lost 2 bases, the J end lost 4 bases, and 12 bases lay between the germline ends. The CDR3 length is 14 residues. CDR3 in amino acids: CASSLDTFGYGYTF. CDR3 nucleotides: TGTGCCAGCAGCTTAGACACCTTCGGCTATGGCTACACCTTC.

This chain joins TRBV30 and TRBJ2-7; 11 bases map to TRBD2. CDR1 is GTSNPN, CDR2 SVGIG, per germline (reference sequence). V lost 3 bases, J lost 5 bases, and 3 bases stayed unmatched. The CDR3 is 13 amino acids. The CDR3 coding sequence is TGTGCCTGGAGAACTAGCGGGAGCAACGAGCAGTACTTC. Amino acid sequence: CAWRTSGSNEQYF.

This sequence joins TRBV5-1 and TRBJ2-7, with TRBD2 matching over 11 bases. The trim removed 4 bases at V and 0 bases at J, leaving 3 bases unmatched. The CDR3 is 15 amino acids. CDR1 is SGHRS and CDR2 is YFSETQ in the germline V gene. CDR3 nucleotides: TGCGCCAGCAGCACAGGGACTAGCGGCTCCTACGAGCAGTACTTC. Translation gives CASSTGTSGSYEQYF.

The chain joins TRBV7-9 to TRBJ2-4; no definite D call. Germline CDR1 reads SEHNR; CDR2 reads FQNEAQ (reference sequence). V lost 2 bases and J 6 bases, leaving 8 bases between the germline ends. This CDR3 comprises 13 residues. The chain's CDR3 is CASSLSDLNIQYF. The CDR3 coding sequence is TGTGCCAGCAGCTTATCGGATCTAAACATTCAGTACTTC.

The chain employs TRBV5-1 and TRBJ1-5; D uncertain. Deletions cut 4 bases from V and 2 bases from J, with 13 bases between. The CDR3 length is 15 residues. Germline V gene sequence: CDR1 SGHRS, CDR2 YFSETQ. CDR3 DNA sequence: TGCGCCAGCAGCCCAGGACCCGGAGGCAATCAGCCCCAGCATTTT. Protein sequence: CASSPGPGGNQPQHF.

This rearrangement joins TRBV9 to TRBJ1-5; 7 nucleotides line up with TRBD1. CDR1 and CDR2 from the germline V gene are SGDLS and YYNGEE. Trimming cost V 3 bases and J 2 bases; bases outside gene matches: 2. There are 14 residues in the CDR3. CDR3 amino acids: CASSATGGNQPQHF. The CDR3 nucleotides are TGTGCCAGCAGCGCTACAGGGGGCAATCAGCCCCAGCATTTT. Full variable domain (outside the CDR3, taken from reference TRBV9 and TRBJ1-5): DSGVTQTPKHLITATGQRVTLRCSPRSGDLSVYWYQQSLDQGLQFLIQYYNGEERAKGNILERFSAQQFPDLHSELNLSSLELGDSALYFCASSATGGNQPQHFGDGTRLSIL.

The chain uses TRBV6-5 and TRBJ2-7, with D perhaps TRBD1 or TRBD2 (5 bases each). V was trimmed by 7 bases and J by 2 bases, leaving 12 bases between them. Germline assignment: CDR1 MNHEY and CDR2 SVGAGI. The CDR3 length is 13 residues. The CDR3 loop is CASTWDVAYEQYV. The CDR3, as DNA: TGTGCCAGCACCTGGGACGTAGCCTACGAGCAGTACGTC.